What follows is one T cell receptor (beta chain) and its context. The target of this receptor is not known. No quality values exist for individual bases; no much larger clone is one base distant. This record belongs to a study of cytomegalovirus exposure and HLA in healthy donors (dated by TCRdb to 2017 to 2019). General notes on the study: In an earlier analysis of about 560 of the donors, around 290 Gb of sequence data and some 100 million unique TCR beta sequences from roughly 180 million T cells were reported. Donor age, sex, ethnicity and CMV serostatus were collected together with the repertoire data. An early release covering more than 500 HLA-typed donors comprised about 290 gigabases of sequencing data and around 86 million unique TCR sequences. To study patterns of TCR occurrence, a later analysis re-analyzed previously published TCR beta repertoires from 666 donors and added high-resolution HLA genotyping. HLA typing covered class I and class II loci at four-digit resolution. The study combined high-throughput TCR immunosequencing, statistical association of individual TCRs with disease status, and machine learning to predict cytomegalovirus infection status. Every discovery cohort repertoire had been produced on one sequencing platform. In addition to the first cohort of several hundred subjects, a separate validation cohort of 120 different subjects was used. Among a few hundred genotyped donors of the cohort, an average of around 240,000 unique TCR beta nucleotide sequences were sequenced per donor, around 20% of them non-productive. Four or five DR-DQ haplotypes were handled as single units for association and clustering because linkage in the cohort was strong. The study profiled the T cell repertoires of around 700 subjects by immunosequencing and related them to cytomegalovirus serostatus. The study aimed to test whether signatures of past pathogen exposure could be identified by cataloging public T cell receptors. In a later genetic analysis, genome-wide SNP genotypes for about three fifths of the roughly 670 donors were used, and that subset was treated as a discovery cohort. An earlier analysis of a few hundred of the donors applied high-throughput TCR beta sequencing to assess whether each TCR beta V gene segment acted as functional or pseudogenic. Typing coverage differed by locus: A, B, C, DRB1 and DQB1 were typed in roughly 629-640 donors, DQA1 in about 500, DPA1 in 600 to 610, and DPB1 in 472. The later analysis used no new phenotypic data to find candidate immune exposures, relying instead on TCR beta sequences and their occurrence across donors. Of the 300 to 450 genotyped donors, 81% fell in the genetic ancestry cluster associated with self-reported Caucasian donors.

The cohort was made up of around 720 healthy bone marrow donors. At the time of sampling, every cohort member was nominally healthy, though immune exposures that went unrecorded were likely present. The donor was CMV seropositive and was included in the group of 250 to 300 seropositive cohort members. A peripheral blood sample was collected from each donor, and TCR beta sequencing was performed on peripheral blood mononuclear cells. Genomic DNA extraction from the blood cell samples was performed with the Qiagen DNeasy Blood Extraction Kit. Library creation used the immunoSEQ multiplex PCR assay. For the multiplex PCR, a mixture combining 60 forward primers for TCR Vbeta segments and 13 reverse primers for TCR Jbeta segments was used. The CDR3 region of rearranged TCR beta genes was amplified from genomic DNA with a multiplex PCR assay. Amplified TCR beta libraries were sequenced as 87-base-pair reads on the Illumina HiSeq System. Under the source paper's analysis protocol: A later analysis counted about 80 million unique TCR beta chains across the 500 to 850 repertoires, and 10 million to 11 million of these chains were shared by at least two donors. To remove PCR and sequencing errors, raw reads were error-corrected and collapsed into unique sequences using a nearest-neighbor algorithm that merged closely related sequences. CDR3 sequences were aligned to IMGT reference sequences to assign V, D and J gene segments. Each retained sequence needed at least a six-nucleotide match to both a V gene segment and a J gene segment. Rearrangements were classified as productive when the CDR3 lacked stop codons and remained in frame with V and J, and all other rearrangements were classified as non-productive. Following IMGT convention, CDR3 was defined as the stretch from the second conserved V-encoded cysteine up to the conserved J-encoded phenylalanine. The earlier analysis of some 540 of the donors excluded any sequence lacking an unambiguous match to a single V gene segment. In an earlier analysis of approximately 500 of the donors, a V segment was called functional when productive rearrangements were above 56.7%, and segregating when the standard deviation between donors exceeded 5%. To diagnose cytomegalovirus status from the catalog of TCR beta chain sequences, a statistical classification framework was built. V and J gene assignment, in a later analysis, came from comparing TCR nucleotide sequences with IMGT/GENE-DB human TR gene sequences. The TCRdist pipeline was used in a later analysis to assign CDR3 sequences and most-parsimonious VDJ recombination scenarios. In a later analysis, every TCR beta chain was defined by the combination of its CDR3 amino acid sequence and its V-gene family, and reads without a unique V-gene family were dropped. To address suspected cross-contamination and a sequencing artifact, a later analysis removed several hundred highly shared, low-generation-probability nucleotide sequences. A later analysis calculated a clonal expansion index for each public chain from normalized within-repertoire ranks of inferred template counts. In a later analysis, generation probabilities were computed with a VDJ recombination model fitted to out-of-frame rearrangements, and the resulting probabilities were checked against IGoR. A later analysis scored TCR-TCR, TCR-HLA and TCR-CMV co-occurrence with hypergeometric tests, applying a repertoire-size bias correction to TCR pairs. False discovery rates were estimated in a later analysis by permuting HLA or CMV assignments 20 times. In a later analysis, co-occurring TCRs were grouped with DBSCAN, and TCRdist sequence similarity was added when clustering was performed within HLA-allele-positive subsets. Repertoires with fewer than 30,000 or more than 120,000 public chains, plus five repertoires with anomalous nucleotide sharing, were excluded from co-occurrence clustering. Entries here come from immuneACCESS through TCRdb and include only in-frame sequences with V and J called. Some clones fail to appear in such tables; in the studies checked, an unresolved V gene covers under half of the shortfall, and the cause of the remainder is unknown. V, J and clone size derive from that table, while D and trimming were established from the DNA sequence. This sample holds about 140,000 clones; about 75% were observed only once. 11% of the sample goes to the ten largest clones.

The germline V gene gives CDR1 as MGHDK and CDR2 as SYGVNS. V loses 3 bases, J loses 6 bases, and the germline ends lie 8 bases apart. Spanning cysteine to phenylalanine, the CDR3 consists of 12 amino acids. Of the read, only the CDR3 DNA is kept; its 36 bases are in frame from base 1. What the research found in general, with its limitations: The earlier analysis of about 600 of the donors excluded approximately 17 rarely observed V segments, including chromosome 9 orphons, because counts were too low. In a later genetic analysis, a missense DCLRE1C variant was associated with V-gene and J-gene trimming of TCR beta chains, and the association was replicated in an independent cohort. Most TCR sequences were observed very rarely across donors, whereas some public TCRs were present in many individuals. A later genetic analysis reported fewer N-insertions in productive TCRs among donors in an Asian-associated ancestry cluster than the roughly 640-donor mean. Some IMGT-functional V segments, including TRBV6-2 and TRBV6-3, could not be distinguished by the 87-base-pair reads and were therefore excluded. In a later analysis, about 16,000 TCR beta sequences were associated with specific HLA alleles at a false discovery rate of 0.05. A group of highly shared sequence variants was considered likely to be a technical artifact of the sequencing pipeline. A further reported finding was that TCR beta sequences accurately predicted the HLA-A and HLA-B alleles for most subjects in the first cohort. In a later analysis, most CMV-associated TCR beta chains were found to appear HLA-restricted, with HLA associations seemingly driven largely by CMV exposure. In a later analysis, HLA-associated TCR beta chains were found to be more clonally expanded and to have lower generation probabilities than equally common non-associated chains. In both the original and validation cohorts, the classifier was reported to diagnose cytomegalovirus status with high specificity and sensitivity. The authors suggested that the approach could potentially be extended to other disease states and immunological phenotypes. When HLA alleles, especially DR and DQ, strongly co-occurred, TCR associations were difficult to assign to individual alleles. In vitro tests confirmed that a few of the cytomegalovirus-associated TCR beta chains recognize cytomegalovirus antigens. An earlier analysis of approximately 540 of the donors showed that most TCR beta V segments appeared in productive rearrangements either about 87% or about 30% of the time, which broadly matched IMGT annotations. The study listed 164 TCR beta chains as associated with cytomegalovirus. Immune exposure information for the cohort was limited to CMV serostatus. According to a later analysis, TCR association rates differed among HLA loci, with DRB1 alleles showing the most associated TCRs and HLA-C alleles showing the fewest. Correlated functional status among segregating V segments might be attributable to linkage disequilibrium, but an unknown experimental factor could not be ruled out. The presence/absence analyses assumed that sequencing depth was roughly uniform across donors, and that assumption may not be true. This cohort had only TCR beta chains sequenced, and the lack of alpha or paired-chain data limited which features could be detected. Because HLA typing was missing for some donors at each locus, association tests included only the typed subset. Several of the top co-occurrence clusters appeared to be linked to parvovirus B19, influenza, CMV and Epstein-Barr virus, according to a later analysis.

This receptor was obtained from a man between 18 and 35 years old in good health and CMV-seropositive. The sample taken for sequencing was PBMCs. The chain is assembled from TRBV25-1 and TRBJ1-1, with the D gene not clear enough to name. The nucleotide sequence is TGTGCCAGCAGTGAGGGGAGGGCTGAAGCTTTCTTT. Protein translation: CASSEGRAEAFF.